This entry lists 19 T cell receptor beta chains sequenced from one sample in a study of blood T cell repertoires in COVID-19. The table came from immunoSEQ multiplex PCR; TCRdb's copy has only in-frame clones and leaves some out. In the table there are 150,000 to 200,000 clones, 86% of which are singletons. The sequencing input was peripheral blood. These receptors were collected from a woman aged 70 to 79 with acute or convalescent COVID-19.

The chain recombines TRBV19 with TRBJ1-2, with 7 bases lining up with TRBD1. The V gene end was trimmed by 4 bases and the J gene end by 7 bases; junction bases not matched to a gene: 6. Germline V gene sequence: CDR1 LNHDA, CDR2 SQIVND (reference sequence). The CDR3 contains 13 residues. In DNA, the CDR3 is TGTGCCAGTAGTAGGATGACAGGGATTGGCTACACCTTC. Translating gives CASSRMTGIGYTF. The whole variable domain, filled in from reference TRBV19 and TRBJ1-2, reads DGGITQSPKYLFRKEGQNVTLSCEQNLNHDAMYWYRQDPGQGLRLIYYSQIVNDFQKGDIAEGYSVSREKKESFPLTVTSAQKNPTAFYLCASSRMTGIGYTFGSGTRLTVV.

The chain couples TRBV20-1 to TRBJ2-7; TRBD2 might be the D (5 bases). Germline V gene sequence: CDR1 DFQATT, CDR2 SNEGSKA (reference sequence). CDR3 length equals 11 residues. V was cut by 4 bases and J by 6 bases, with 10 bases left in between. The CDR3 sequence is CSANPEAEQYF. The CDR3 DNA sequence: TGCAGTGCTAATCCGGAGGCCGAGCAGTACTTC.

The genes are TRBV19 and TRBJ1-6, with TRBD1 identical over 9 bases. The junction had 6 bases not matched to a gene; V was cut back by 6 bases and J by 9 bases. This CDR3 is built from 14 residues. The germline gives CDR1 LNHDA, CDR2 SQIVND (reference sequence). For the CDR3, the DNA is TGTGCCAGTAGCCCGGACAGGGGAAGTTCACCCCTCCACTTT. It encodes CASSPDRGSSPLHF.

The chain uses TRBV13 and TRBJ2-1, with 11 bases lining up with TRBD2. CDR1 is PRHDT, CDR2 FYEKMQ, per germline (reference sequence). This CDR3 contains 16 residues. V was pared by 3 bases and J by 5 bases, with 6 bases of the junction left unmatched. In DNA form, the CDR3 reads TGTGCCAGCAGCTTCCAAACTAGCGGGAGAAACAATGAGCAGTTCTTC. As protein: CASSFQTSGRNNEQFF.

The CDR3 DNA follows: TGTGCCAGCAGCTTACTGACTAGCCTCCGGGGTGAGCAGTTCTTC. This translates into CASSLLTSLRGEQFF. The V call is TRBV7-8, the J call TRBJ2-1; TRBD2 agrees at 7 bases. The V gene's germline CDR1 is SGHVS and CDR2 FQNEAQ. This CDR3 is built from 15 residues. The junction had 10 bases not matched to a gene; V was cut back by 2 bases and J by 9 bases.

The CDR3 region is CASGLVGQGRETQYF. As DNA, the CDR3 is TGTGCTAGTGGTTTGGTAGGCCAGGGAAGGGAGACCCAGTACTTC. The rearrangement uses TRBV12-5 and TRBJ2-5, with a weak D call TRBD1 (5 bases). Germline CDR1 reads LGHNT; CDR2 reads FRNRAP. V was pared by 0 bases and J by 5 bases, with 13 bases between. CDR3 length: 15 amino acids.

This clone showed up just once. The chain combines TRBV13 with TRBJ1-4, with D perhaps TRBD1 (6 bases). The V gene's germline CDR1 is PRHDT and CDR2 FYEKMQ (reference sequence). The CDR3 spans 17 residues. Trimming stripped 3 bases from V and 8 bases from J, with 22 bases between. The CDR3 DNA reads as TGTGCCAGCAGCTTCTACAGGGTCGGTTTCATAGGGGAAAAACTGTTTTTT. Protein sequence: CASSFYRVGFIGEKLFF.

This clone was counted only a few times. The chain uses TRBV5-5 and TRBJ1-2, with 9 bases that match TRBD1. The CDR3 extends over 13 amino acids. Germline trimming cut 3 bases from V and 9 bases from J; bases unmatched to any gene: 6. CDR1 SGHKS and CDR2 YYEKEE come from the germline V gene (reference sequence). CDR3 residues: CASSWGTGQRYTF. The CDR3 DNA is TGTGCCAGCAGCTGGGGGACAGGGCAGCGCTACACCTTC.

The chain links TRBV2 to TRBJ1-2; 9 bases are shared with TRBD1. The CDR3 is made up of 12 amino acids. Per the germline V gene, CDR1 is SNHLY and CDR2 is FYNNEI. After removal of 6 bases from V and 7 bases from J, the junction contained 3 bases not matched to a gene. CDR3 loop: CASRTGGPGYTF. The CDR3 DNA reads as TGTGCCAGCAGGACAGGGGGACCTGGCTACACCTTC. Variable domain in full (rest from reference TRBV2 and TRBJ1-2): EPEVTQTPSHQVTQMGQEVILRCVPISNHLYFYWYRQILGQKVEFLVSFYNNEISEKSEIFDDQFSVERPDGSNFTLKIRSTKLEDSAMYFCASRTGGPGYTFGSGTRLTVV.

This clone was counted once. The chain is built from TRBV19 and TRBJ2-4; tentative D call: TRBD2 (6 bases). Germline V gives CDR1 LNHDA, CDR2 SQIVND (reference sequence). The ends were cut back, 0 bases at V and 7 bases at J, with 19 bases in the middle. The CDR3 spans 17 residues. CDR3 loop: CASSIDKAFGTGNIQYF. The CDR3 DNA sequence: TGTGCCAGTAGTATAGATAAGGCGTTCGGGACTGGGAACATTCAGTACTTC.

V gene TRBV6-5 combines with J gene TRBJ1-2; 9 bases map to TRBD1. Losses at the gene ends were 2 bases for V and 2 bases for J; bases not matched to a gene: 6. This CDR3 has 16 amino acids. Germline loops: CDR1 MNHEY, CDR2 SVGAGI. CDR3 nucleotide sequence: TGTGCCAGCAGTTACCTCCGGGACAGGGCCAACTATGGCTACACCTTC. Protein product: CASSYLRDRANYGYTF.

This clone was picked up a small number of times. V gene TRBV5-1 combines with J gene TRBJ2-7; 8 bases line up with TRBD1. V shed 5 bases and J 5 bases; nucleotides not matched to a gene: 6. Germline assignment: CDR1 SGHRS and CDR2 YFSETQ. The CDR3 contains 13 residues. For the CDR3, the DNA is TGCGCCAGCAGTTCACAGGGGGGCAACGAGCAGTACTTC. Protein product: CASSSQGGNEQYF.

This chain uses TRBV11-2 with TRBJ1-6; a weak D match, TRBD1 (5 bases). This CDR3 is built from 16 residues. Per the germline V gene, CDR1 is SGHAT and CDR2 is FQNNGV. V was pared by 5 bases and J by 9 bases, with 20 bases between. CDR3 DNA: TGTGCCAGCAGCCCGTTTGGGCCAGGGATTAGTTCACCCCTCCACTTT. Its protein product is CASSPFGPGISSPLHF.

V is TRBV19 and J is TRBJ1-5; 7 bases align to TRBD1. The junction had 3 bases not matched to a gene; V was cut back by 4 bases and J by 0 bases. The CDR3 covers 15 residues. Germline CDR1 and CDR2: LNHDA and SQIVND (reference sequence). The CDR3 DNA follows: TGTGCCAGTAGTACACAGGGGATTAGCAATCAGCCCCAGCATTTT. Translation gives CASSTQGISNQPQHF.

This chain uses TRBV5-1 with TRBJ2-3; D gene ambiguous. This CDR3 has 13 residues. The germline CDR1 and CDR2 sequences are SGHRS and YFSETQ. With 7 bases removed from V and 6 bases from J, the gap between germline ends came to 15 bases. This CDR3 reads CASARQTADTQYF. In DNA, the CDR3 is TGCGCCAGCGCGCGGCAAACGGCCGATACGCAGTATTTT. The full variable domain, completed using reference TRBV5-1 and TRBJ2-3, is KAGVTQTPRYLIKTRGQQVTLSCSPISGHRSVSWYQQTPGQGLQFLFEYFSETQRNKGNFPGRFSGRQFSNSRSEMNVSTLELGDSALYLCASARQTADTQYFGPGTRLTVL.

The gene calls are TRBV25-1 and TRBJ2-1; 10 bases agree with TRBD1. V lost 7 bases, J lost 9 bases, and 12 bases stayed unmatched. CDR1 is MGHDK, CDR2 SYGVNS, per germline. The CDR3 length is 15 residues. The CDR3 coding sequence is TGTGCCAGCATTCGGCGGGACAGGGGTGTCAGTGAGCAGTTCTTC. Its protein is CASIRRDRGVSEQFF.

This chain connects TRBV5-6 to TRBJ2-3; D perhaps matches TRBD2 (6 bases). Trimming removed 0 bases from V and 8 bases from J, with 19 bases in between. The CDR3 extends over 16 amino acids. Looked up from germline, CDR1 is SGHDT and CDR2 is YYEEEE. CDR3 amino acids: CASSLAGAGRTGTQYF. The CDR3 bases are TGTGCCAGCAGCTTGGCCGGGGCGGGAAGAACGGGTACGCAGTATTTT.

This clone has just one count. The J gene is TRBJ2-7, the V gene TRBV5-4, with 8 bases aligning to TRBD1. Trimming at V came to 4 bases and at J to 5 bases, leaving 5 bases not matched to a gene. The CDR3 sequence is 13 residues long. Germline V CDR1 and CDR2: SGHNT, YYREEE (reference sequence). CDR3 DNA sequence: TGTGCCAGCAGCCAGGGGGCCCTCGACGAGCAGTACTTC. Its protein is CASSQGALDEQYF. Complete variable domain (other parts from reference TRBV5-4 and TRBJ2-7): ETGVTQSPTHLIKTRGQQVTLRCSSQSGHNTVSWYQQALGQGPQFIFQYYREEENGRGNFPPRFSGLQFPNYSSELNVNALELDDSALYLCASSQGALDEQYFGPGTRLTVT.

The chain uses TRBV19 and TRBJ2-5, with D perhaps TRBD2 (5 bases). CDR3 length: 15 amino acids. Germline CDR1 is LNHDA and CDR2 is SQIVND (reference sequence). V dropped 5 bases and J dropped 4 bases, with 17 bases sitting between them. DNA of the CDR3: TGTGCCAGTAGTTCCGGGATCTCTCGGGGAGAGACCCAGTACTTC. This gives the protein CASSSGISRGETQYF.